This T cell receptor (beta chain) was recorded in a study of beta chain features in type 1 diabetes (dated 2018 in TCRdb). Study-level background: Patients and healthy donors did not differ in mean age, gender distribution, total cell number or subset yield. A total of 100 million to 140 million sorted cells were examined across all samples, and the number of cells per subset was strongly correlated with RNA yield. In the study, TCRB repertoires of sorted circulating CD4+ T cell subsets from recently diagnosed type 1 diabetes patients were compared with those of matched healthy donors. Regulatory and stem cell-like memory subsets were isolated from only 8 patients and roughly 8 healthy donors, whereas naive and central memory subsets came from all 30 or so donors.

The investigation overall reported the following: Shorter templates might be favored by PCR, yet because patient and control samples were amplified and corrected together, any such skew would affect both groups equally. Fewer insertions and more nucleotide deletions at VDJ recombination sites were observed in patients with type 1 diabetes, implying thymic rearrangement abnormalities. Naive, central memory and regulatory TCRB repertoires appeared to be more alike among patients than among healthy donors. In all four CD4+ subsets, TCRB CDR3 length was moderately but significantly shorter in type 1 diabetes patients. Because small numbers of individuals were included in the HLA sub-analyses, any influence of HLA type on TCRB rearrangement was left unresolved. Because cDNA was sequenced instead of genomic DNA, highly expressing activated cells could be over-represented, though the groups showed no difference in activation or CD3 levels.

This clone was detected a few times. Its target antigen remains unknown. No qualities accompany the bases; no much larger clone lies one base away. The germline V end is reduced by 6 bases and the J end by 4 bases; junction bases left unmatched: 8. The germline V gene specifies ENHRY as CDR1 and SYGVKD as CDR2. The cysteine opens and the phenylalanine closes a CDR3 of 15 amino acids. Only the CDR3 DNA is retained, 45 bases long and in frame from the first base. The entire amount of isolated RNA was reverse transcribed using the High Capacity cDNA Reverse Transcription Kit, so the sequenced TCRB transcripts were expressed ones. Naive, central memory and regulatory T cell samples underwent deep immunoSEQ sequencing, averaging around 4 million total reads per sample. Sorted cells were lysed in RLT buffer, and RNA was extracted using DNase-treated RNeasy Micro or Mini kits according to cell number. To prevent cross-contamination, every cell subset was processed on its own, while patient and healthy donor samples were processed together. TCRB sequences were amplified from cDNA with the immunoSEQ multiplex PCR, producing 87-bp fragments spanning the CDR3 region. Amplicons were sequenced on the Illumina HiSeq platform. The source study handled its data this way. Synthetic template baselines were used to correct PCR bias computationally, reads within Hamming distance 2 were collapsed together, and singletons that could not be merged were discarded. Reads were aligned to IMGT to assign V, D and J genes, CDR3 length, and insertions or deletions at six rearrangement sites. Within each subset, clonotype counts were normalized to the number of sorted cells before true diversity and Gini coefficients were calculated with the tcR R package. Repertoire sharing was quantified using the overlap coefficient calculated on TCRB nucleotide sequences. Out-of-frame TCRB sequences from naive cells were analyzed to stand in for the pre-selection repertoire. TCRdb stores this immuneACCESS table with in-frame sequences only. Part of the clones is absent; in the studies checked, under half of the shortfall reflects unresolved V genes, and no reason is known for the rest. The D gene and trimming were derived from the DNA, and the V and J assignments and clone size from that table. The table for this sample lists a few hundred thousand clones; under 20% of them were counted only once. The ten largest clones capture 0.085% of the sample.

A single peripheral blood draw of approximately 120 mL on average was collected from each donor into heparinised tubes. A BD FACSAria II and a panel including CD45RO, CCR7, CD25, CD127, CD95 and CD27 were used to sort naive, central memory, regulatory and stem cell-like memory CD4+ T cells. Every sorted population had a purity above 98%. PBMCs were isolated immediately by Lymphoprep density gradient centrifugation and stained directly without culture. Samples were stained and sorted in pairs, with one healthy donor and one patient per experiment, so that batch effects were minimized. The sequencing input was naive CD4+ T cells from blood. The sample's cell subset or site, from its label and the paper: true naive CD4+ T cells. The sequence joins TRBV10-3 to TRBJ2-7, with 11 middle bases fitting TRBD1. This sequence originates from a man younger than 45 with type 1 diabetes. CDR3 loop: CAIRDGQGATYEQYF. The DNA sequence follows: TGTGCCATCAGAGATGGACAGGGGGCAACATACGAGCAGTACTTC.